These T cell receptor beta chains were read from a single sample in a study of blood T cell repertoires in COVID-19. The data were produced by immunoSEQ multiplex PCR, yet TCRdb's version contains in-frame clones alone and is incomplete. This table has fewer than 350,000 clones, roughly 87% appearing once. Source material: PBMCs or T cells enriched from blood (not recorded which). Receptors were obtained from a middle-aged woman who had recovered from COVID-19. The CDR3 runs from the conserved cysteine through the conserved F or W. The D gene is left open where the match is weak. Clone size, where shown, is once, few, many, or a class for clones that have expanded.

TRBJ2-1 | - | TRBV7-2 | TRBD2 | TGTGCCAGCAGCTCCCTACTAGCGGGCATTTACAATGAGCAGTTCTTC | CASSSLLAGIYNEQFF
TRBJ1-2 | - | TRBV5-1 | TRBD1 | TGCGCCAGCAGCTCTGACAGGGTCTATGGCTACACCTTC | CASSSDRVYGYTF
TRBJ2-1 | - | TRBV4-2 | TRBD2 | TGTGCCAGCAGCCAAGATCCCCGACTAGCGGGTTCCTACAATGAGCAGTTCTTC | CASSQDPRLAGSYNEQFF
TRBJ2-5 | - | TRBV11-2 | TRBD2 | TGTGCCAGCAGCTTAGGGCTAGCGGGAGTTGGGGAGACCCAGTACTTC | CASSLGLAGVGETQYF
TRBJ2-3 | - | TRBV7-2 | TRBD2 | TGTGCCAGCAGCCGGGGGCTAGCGGGAGTTACAGATACGCAGTATTTT | CASSRGLAGVTDTQYF
TRBJ2-1 | - | TRBV7-2 | - | TGTGCCAGCAGCTTAGAATGGTTGGCTGAGCAGTTCTTC | CASSLEWLAEQFF
TRBJ2-7 | - | TRBV7-2 | TRBD2 | TGTGCCAGCAGCTTAGGACTAGCGAACGAGCAGTACTTC | CASSLGLANEQYF
TRBJ2-7 | few | TRBV11-3 | TRBD2 | TGTGCCAGCAGGAGACTAGCGGGAAATCTTTCCTACGAGCAGTACTTC | CASRRLAGNLSYEQYF
TRBJ2-7 | - | TRBV5-1 | TRBD1 | TGCGCCAGCAGCTTCCGGTTCGCGACAGGGACCTACGAGCAGTACTTC | CASSFRFATGTYEQYF
TRBJ2-7 | - | TRBV28 | - | TGTGCCAGCAGTTTATCCCGGGACTTCTACGAGCAGTACTTC | CASSLSRDFYEQYF
TRBJ1-6 | - | TRBV20-1 | TRBD1 | TGCAGTGCTAGTCCGACAGGGAGGAATTCACCCCTCCACTTT | CSASPTGRNSPLHF
TRBJ2-1 | - | TRBV7-3 | TRBD2 | TGTGCCAGCAGCCCCGGTCGGACTAGCAGCTTCGGTGAGCAGTTCTTC | CASSPGRTSSFGEQFF
TRBJ1-3 | - | TRBV7-9 | TRBD1 | TGTGCCAGCAGCCCCAGGACAGGACGGAGCTCTGGAAACACCATATATTTT | CASSPRTGRSSGNTIYF
TRBJ1-1 | - | TRBV12-3/TRBV12-4 | - | TGTGCCAGCGCACCAGGGGACACTGAAGCTTTCTTT | CASAPGDTEAFF
TRBJ1-5 | - | TRBV29-1 | - | TGCAGCGTTGCGGAGGGAACCCAGCCCCAGCATTTT | CSVAEGTQPQHF
TRBJ1-3 | - | TRBV15 | - | TGTGCCACCGAGACAGGCGGGGGTAACACCATATATTTT | CATETGGGNTIYF
TRBJ2-1 | - | TRBV5-1 | TRBD2 | TGCGCCAGCAGCCCCGCGACTAGCGGGGGTTCGGAGCAGTTCTTC | CASSPATSGGSEQFF
TRBJ1-2 | - | TRBV5-1 | - | TGCGCCAGCAGAGCAAAGTATGGCTACACCTTC | CASRAKYGYTF
TRBJ1-4 | - | TRBV18 | TRBD1 | TGTGCCAGCTCACCCTTTGGACAGGGCCTTAATGAAAAACTGTTTTTT | CASSPFGQGLNEKLFF
TRBJ2-1 | - | TRBV9 | - | TGTGCCAGCAGCGTACAAGGGGTGGCATACAATGAGCAGTTCTTC | CASSVQGVAYNEQFF
TRBJ2-7 | - | TRBV7-2 | TRBD2 | TGTGCCAGCAGCACCTTAGCGGGAGGGCCCTCCGAGCAGTACTTC | CASSTLAGGPSEQYF
TRBJ1-4 | - | TRBV7-8 | - | TGTGCCAGCAGCTCGGGACTAGCGGGTACTAATGAAAAACTGTTTTTT | CASSSGLAGTNEKLFF
TRBJ1-4 | - | TRBV7-9 | - | TGTGCCAGCAGCTTAAGTCTTACACCTAATGAAAAACTGTTTTTT | CASSLSLTPNEKLFF
TRBJ2-4 | - | TRBV30 | - | TGTGCCTGGAGTTCAAAATTAGGTGCGGGGCGAGCCAAAAACATTCAGTACTTC | CAWSSKLGAGRAKNIQYF
TRBJ2-7 | - | TRBV7-3 | - | TGTGCCAGCAGCTTAATCCAGGCCACCTACTCTCAGCAGTACTTC | CASSLIQATYSQQYF
TRBJ2-1 | - | TRBV18 | - | TGTGCCAGCTCTCCCCGGGACACCTCCTACAATGAGCAGTTCTTC | CASSPRDTSYNEQFF
TRBJ2-2 | - | TRBV7-8 | - | TGTGCCAGCAGTCCACAGGGGACTTACACCGGGGAGCTGTTTTTT | CASSPQGTYTGELFF
TRBJ2-3 | - | TRBV4-3 | - | TGCGCCAGCAGCCAGAGCCCTCGGGGGGCGGGAGCCACAGATACGCAGTATTTT | CASSQSPRGAGATDTQYF
TRBJ1-1 | - | TRBV6-1 | - | TGTGCCAGCAGTGAAGGGCGGCAGAGAAATGAAGCTTTCTTT | CASSEGRQRNEAFF
TRBJ2-2 | - | TRBV28 | - | TGTGCCAGCAGTTTGAGACAGGGGGAGCTGTTTTTT | CASSLRQGELFF
TRBJ1-3 | - | TRBV5-1 | - | TGCGCCAGCAGACAGGGCAGCTCAGGAAACACCATATATTTT | CASRQGSSGNTIYF
TRBJ1-1 | - | TRBV29-1 | - | TGCAGCGTTGGGGTCTCCCCTATACAGACTGAAGCTTTCTTT | CSVGVSPIQTEAFF
TRBJ1-1 | - | TRBV7-2 | - | TGTGCCAGCAGCTTAGTGCGAGTAGGGGTTGGTACTGAAGCTTTCTTT | CASSLVRVGVGTEAFF
TRBJ2-3 | once | TRBV12-3/TRBV12-4 | - | TGTGCCAGCAGTCGGGACTTCACAGATACGCAGTATTTT | CASSRDFTDTQYF
TRBJ2-7 | - | TRBV19 | TRBD2 | TGTGCCACTCGACCTAGCGGTACATCCTACGAGCAGTACTTC | CATRPSGTSYEQYF
TRBJ1-1 | - | TRBV12-3/TRBV12-4 | - | TGTGCCAGCAGCTCAGGGCACCTGTCAGCAGCTTTCTTT | CASSSGHLSAAFF
TRBJ2-7 | few | TRBV10-2 | - | TGCGCCAGCAACCCAGGAAGGACTCCCCGAGAGGAGCAGTACTTC | CASNPGRTPREEQYF
TRBJ2-3 | - | TRBV18 | - | TGTGCCAGCTCACCACCGCAGGGGCGCACAGATACGCAGTATTTT | CASSPPQGRTDTQYF
TRBJ2-5 | - | TRBV28 | - | TGTGCCAGCAGGACCCTTGGGAGAGGAGAGACCCAGTACTTC | CASRTLGRGETQYF
TRBJ1-5 | - | TRBV19 | - | TGTGCCAGTAGTGGCAAAACTACTCTTAGCAATCAGCCCCAGCATTTT | CASSGKTTLSNQPQHF
TRBJ2-3 | once | TRBV30 | - | TGTGCCTGGAGTCAGTACTCGGGGGAGTATTTT | CAWSQYSGEYF
TRBJ2-1 | - | TRBV21-1 | - | TGTGCCAGCAGCGTAAATAGCGGGAAGTTGGACAAGGGGGAGCAGTTCTTC | CASSVNSGKLDKGEQFF
TRBJ1-1 | - | TRBV27 | - | TGTGCCAGCAGTTTCGGGGGGACGGTGAATACTGAAGCTTTCTTT | CASSFGGTVNTEAFF
TRBJ2-2 | - | TRBV15 | TRBD1 | TGTGCCACCAGCAAGGACAGGAGGAACACCGGGGAGCTGTTTTTT | CATSKDRRNTGELFF
TRBJ2-7 | - | TRBV10-2 | - | TGCGCCAGCAGTGAGTCGAGCGGGCCCCCCTACGAGCAGTACTTC | CASSESSGPPYEQYF
TRBJ2-5 | - | TRBV30 | - | TGTGCCTGGACGGGGGGCTTAGAGACCCAGTACTTC | CAWTGGLETQYF
TRBJ1-1 | - | TRBV28 | TRBD1 | TGTGCCAGCAGTTCCCCGAGCAGGGGGCCTACTGAAGCTTTCTTT | CASSSPSRGPTEAFF
TRBJ1-2 | - | TRBV7-3 | - | TGTGCCAGCAGCCCAGCGGGAGGCTACACCTTC | CASSPAGGYTF
TRBJ2-1 | few | TRBV7-9 | - | TGTGCCAGCAGCTTAGTAAGAGGGTTGAATGAGCAGTTCTTC | CASSLVRGLNEQFF
TRBJ2-1 | - | TRBV15 | - | TGTGCCACCAGTGATTGGGCCCAGCGGACGGGAATACAGTTCTTC | CATSDWAQRTGIQFF
TRBJ2-1 | - | TRBV27 | TRBD2 | TGTGCGATTAGGGGACTAGCGGACAATGAGCAGTTCTTC | CAIRGLADNEQFF
TRBJ1-4 | - | TRBV4-3 | - | TGCGCCAGCAGCCTCGGGGAGGGGCGTCTTGAAAAACTGTTTTTT | CASSLGEGRLEKLFF